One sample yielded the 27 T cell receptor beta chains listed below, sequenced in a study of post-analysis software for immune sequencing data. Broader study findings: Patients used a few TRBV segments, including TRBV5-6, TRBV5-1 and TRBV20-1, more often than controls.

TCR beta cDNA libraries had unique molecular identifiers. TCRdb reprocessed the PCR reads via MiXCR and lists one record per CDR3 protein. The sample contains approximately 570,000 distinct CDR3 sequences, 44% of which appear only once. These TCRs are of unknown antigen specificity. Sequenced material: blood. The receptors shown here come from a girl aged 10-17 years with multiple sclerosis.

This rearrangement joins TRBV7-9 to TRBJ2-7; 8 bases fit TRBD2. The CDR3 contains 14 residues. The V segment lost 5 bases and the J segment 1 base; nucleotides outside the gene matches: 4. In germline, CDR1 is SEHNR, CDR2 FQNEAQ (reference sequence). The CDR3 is CASSQTSVSYEQYF. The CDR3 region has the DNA TGTGCCAGCAGCCAGACTAGCGTGTCCTACGAGCAGTACTTC.

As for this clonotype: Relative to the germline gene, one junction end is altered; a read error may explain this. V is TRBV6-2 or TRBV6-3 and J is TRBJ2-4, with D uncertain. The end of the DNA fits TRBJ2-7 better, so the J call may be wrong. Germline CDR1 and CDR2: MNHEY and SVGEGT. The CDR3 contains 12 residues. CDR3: CAGSFLGYEQYF. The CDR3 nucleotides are TGTGCCGGCAGCTTCCTCGGGTACGAGCAGTACTTC.

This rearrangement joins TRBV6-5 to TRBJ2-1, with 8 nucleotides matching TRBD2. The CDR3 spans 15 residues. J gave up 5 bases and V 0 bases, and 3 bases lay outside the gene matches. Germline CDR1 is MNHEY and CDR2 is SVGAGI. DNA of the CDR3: TGTGCCAGCAGTTACTCGGCGGGGGGAAACAATGAGCAGTTCTTC. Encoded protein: CASSYSAGGNNEQFF.

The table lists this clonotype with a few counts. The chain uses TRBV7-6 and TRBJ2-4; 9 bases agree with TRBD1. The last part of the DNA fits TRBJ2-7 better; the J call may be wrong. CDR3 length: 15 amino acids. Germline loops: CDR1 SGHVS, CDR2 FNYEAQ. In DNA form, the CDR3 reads TGTGCCAGCACCACGGGACAGGGTTACTCCTACGAGCAGTACTTC. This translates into CASTTGQGYSYEQYF.

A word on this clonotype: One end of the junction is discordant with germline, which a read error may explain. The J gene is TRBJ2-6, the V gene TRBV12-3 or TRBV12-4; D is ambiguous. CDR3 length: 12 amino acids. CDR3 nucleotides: TGTGTCAGCGCAGCCGGGGCCAACGTCCTGACTTTC. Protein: CVSAAGANVLTF.

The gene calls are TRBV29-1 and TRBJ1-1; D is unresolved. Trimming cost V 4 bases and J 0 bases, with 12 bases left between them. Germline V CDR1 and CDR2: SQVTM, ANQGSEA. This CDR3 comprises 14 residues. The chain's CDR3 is CSVAPLHMNTEAFF. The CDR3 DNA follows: TGCAGCGTTGCCCCTCTACACATGAACACTGAAGCTTTCTTT.

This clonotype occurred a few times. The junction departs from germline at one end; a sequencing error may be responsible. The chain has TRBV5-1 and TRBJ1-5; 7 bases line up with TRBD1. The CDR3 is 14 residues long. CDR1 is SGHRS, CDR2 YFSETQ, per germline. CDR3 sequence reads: CASSSGQGNQPQHF. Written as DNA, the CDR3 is TGTGCCAGCAGCTCCGGACAGGGCAATCAGCCCCAGCATTTT.

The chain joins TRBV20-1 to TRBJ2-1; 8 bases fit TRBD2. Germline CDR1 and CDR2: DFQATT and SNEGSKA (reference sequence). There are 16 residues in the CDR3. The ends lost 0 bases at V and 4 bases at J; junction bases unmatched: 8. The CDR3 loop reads CSARDRRSSGYNEQFF. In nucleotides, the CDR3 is TGCAGTGCTAGAGATCGAAGATCTAGCGGGTACAATGAGCAGTTCTTC.

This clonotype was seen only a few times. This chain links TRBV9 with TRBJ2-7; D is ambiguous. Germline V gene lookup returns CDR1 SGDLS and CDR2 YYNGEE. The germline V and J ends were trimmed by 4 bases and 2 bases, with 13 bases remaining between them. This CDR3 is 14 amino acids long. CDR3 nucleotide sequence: TGTGCCAGCAGCTCTCCGGCACAACCCTACGAGCAGTACTTC. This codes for CASSSPAQPYEQYF. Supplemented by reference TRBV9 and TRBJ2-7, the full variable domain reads DSGVTQTPKHLITATGQRVTLRCSPRSGDLSVYWYQQSLDQGLQFLIQYYNGEERAKGNILERFSAQQFPDLHSELNLSSLELGDSALYFCASSSPAQPYEQYFGPGTRLTVT.

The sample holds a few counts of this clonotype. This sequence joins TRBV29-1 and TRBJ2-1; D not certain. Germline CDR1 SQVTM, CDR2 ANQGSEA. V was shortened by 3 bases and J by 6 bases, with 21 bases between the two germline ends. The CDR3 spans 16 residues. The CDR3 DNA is TGCAGCGTTGAGTCGCAAGAAGGTCCCCTGGGCAATGAGCAGTTCTTC. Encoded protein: CSVESQEGPLGNEQFF.

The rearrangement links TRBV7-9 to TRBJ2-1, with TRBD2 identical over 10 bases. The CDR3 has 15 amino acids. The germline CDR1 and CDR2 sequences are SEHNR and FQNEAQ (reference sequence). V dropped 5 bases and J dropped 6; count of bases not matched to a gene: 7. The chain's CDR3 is CASSPPASGGNEQFF. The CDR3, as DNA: TGTGCCAGCAGCCCCCCGGCTAGCGGGGGCAATGAGCAGTTCTTC.

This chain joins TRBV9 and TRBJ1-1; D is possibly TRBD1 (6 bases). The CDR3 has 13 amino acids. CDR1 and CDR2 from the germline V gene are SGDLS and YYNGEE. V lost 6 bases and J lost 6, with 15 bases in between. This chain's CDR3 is CASKKRGDAEAFF. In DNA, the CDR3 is TGTGCCAGCAAGAAGAGGGGGGATGCTGAAGCTTTCTTT.

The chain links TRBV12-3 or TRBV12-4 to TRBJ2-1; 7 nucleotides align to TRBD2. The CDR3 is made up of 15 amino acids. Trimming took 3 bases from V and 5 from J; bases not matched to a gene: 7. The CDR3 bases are TGTGCCAGCAGTTTTTCTCGCGGGAGTCACAATGAGCAGTTCTTC. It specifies CASSFSRGSHNEQFF.

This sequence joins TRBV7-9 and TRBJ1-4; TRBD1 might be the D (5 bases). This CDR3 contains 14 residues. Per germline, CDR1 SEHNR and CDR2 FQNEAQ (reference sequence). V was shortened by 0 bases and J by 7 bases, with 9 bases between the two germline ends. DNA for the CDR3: TGTGCCAGCAGCTTAGCGGGGACGGGTGAAAAACTGTTTTTT. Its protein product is CASSLAGTGEKLFF.

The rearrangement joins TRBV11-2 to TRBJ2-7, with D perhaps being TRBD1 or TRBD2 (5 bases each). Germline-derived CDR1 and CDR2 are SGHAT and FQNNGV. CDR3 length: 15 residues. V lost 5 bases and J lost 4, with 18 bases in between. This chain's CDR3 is CASSLRSTGRYEQYF. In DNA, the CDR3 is TGTGCCAGCAGCCTCCGGTCGACGGGACGTTACGAGCAGTACTTC.

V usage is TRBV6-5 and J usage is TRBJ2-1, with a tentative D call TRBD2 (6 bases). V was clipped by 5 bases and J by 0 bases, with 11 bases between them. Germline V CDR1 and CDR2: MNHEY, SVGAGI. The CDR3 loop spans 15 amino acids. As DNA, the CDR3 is TGTGCCAGCAGTGGTAGCGGTGTCTCCTACAATGAGCAGTTCTTC. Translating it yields CASSGSGVSYNEQFF.

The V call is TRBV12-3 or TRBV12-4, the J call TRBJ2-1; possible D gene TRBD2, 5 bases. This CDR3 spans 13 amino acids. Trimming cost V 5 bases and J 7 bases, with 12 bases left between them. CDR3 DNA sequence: TGTGCCAGCAGTATTGGACTGCAAAATGAGCAGTTCTTC. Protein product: CASSIGLQNEQFF.

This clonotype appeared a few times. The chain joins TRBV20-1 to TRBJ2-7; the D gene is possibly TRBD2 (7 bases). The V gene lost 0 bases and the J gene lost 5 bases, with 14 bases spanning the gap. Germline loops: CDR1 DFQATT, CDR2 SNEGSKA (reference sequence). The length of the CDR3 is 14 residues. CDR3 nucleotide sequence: TGCAGTGCTAGAGATATCGGGGGGCCCCACGAGCAGTACTTC. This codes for CSARDIGGPHEQYF.

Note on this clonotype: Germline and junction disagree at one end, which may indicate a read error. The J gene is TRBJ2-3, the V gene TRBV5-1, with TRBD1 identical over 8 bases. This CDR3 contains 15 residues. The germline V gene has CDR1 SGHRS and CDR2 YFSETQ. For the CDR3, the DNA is TGCGCCAGCGGCTTGGGACAGGCTGTCGCAGATACGCAGTATTTT. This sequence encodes CASGLGQAVADTQYF.

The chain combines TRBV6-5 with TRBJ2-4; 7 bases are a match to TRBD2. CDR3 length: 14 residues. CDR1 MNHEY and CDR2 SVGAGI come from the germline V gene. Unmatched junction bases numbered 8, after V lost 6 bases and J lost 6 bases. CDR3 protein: CASSGTIKPNIQYF. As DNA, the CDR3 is TGTGCCAGCAGCGGGACTATTAAGCCAAACATTCAGTACTTC.

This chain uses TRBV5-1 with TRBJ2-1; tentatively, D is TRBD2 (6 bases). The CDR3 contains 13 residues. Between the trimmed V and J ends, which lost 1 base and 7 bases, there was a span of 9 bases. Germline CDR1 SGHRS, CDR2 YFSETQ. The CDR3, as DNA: TGCGCCAGCAGCTTGCCCCTAGCGAATGAGCAGTTCTTC. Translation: CASSLPLANEQFF.

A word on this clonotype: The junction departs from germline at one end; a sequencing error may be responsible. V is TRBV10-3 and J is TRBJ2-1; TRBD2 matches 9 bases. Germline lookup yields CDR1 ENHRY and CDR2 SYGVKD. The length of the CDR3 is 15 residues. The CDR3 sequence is CAISYSGSSYNGQFF. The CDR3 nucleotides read TGTGCCATCAGCTATAGCGGGAGCTCCTACAATGGGCAGTTCTTC.

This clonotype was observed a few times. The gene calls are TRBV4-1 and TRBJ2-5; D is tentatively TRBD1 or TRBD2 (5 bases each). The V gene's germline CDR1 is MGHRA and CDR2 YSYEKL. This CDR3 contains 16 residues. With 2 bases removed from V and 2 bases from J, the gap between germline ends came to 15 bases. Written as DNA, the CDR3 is TGCGCCAGCAGCCAATCCGGGACCTGGGGGCAAGAGACCCAGTACTTC. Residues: CASSQSGTWGQETQYF.

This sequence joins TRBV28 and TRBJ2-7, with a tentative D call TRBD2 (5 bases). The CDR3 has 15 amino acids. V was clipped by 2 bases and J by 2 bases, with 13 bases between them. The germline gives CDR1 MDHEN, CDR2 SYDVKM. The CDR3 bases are TGTGCCAGCAGTTTAAGGGCTAGCTATGCCTACGAGCAGTACTTC. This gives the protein CASSLRASYAYEQYF.

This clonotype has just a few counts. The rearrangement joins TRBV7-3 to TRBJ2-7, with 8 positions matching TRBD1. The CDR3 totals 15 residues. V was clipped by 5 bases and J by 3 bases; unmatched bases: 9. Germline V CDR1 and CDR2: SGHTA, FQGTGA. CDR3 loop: CASSKNRGADYEQYF. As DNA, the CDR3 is TGTGCCAGCAGCAAAAACAGGGGGGCGGACTACGAGCAGTACTTC.

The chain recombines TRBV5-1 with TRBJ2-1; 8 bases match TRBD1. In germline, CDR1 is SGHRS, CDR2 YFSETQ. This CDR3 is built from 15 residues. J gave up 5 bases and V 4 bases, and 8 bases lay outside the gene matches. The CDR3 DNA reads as TGCGCCAGCAGCCGGGGACAGGTCCCCCACAATGAGCAGTTCTTC. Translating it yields CASSRGQVPHNEQFF.

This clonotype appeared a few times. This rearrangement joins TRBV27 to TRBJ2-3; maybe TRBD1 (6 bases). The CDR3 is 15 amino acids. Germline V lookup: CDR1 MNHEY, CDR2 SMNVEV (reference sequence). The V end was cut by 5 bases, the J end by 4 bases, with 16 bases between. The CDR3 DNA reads TGTGCCAGCAGTCCCCCGAGGGGGAGTGCAGATACGCAGTATTTT. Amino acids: CASSPPRGSADTQYF.